Shown below are 20 T cell receptor beta chains from a single sample sequenced in a study of T cell changes during pregnancy in multiple sclerosis. The assay was immunoSEQ multiplex PCR, and TCRdb's table has in-frame clones only and misses some. The table has roughly 23,000 clones, roughly 89% seen once. The sequences come from CD8+ T cells from peripheral blood mononuclear cells, collected in the first trimester of pregnancy. The receptors stem from a female donor with multiple sclerosis, enrolled in a pregnancy study.

This clone is a singleton in its sample. This chain links TRBV7-9 with TRBJ2-1; D ambiguous. Germline values: CDR1 SEHNR, CDR2 FQNEAQ (reference sequence). The length of the CDR3 is 12 residues. Trimming removed 1 base at V and 8 bases at J, with 6 bases between. The CDR3 reads CASSLDFDEQFF. CDR3 DNA: TGTGCCAGCAGCTTAGATTTCGATGAGCAGTTCTTC.

The V and J genes are TRBV29-1 and TRBJ2-7, with 8 bases that match TRBD2. The CDR3 totals 14 residues. Unmatched junction bases numbered 12, after V lost 6 bases and J lost 5 bases. Germline lookup yields CDR1 SQVTM and CDR2 ANQGSEA. The CDR3 region has the DNA TGCAGCGTGGGGTACCGGGAGGGCCCCCACGAGCAGTACTTC. Protein: CSVGYREGPHEQYF.

This sequence joins TRBV7-9 and TRBJ2-7; D might be TRBD1 (5 bases). Trimming removed 5 bases at V and 3 bases at J, with 8 bases between. The V gene's germline CDR1 is SEHNR and CDR2 FQNEAQ (reference sequence). The CDR3 runs 12 residues. This CDR3 is CASSPTDYEQYF. DNA for the CDR3: TGTGCCAGCAGCCCGACAGACTACGAGCAGTACTTC.

This chain connects TRBV9 to TRBJ2-1; perhaps TRBD1 as D (6 bases). The CDR3 is 15 amino acids. CDR1 and CDR2 (germline): SGDLS, YYNGEE. The V end was cut by 3 bases, the J end by 3 bases, with 13 bases between. CDR3 coding DNA: TGTGCCAGCAGCGCCTCGGGACAAGACTACAATGAGCAGTTCTTC. It yields the protein CASSASGQDYNEQFF.

V and J are TRBV29-1 and TRBJ2-7; D might be TRBD1 (6 bases). The CDR3 contains 12 residues. CDR1 and CDR2 from the germline V gene are SQVTM and ANQGSEA. V lost 4 bases and J 5 bases, leaving 12 bases between the germline ends. The CDR3 spells CSVAGVSDEQYF. The CDR3 bases are TGCAGCGTTGCAGGGGTCAGCGACGAGCAGTACTTC.

The chain recombines TRBV7-2 with TRBJ2-1, with TRBD2 as a possible D gene (6 bases). CDR3 size: 13 residues. Germline values: CDR1 SGHTA, CDR2 FQGNSA. The V gene lost 3 bases and the J gene lost 4 bases, with 7 bases spanning the gap. The CDR3 loop reads CASSLGRYNEQFF. Here the CDR3 DNA reads TGTGCCAGCAGCTTGGGGAGGTACAATGAGCAGTTCTTC.

J is TRBJ1-1 and V is TRBV30; no clear D. Germline CDR1 GTSNPN, CDR2 SVGIG (reference sequence). The CDR3 loop spans 14 amino acids. Trimming stripped 3 bases from V and 1 base from J, with 12 bases between. CDR3 protein: CAWRMRTANTEAFF. DNA for the CDR3: TGTGCCTGGAGAATGAGAACCGCGAACACTGAAGCTTTCTTT.

The genes are TRBV28 and TRBJ1-5, with D unclear. This CDR3 is 16 amino acids long. The V end lost 4 bases, the J end lost 6 bases, and 19 bases lay between the germline ends. Germline CDR1 reads MDHEN; CDR2 reads SYDVKM. Written as DNA, the CDR3 is TGTGCCAGCAGTTCCCCCCCCAGGCAAGTTGCTCAGCCCCAGCATTTT. Translating it yields CASSSPPRQVAQPQHF. Supplemented by reference TRBV28 and TRBJ1-5, the full variable domain reads DVKVTQSSRYLVKRTGEKVFLECVQDMDHENMFWYRQDPGLGLRLIYFSYDVKMKEKGDIPEGYSVSREKKERFSLILESASTNQTSMYLCASSSPPRQVAQPQHFGDGTRLSIL.

The chain couples TRBV5-1 to TRBJ2-7; 13 bases map to TRBD2. The length of the CDR3 is 16 residues. Looked up from germline, CDR1 is SGHRS and CDR2 is YFSETQ. Unmatched junction bases numbered 2, after V lost 0 bases and J lost 2 bases. CDR3 in DNA: TGCGCCAGCAGCTTGGAGGGACTAGCGGGAACCTACGAGCAGTACTTC. Amino acid sequence: CASSLEGLAGTYEQYF.

The rearrangement joins TRBV5-1 to TRBJ2-3; 13 nucleotides line up with TRBD2. The J segment lost 4 bases and the V segment lost 4 bases, leaving 9 bases of the junction unmatched. CDR1 is SGHRS and CDR2 is YFSETQ in the germline V gene. This CDR3 has 17 amino acids. The CDR3 here is CASSGTSGIMVPDTQYF. CDR3 in DNA: TGCGCCAGCAGCGGGACTAGCGGGATTATGGTCCCAGATACGCAGTATTTT.

V gene TRBV21-1 combines with J gene TRBJ2-2; the DNA was not used to check the table's D call, TRBD1. TRBV21-1 counts as a pseudogene. This CDR3 is 17 amino acids long. The CDR3 sequence is CATSQGQGAMATGELFF. DNA of the CDR3: TGTGCCACCTCACAAGGACAGGGGGCAATGGCGACCGGGGAGCTGTTTTTT.

The J gene is TRBJ2-1, the V gene TRBV5-1; 12 nucleotides align to TRBD2. J gave up 2 bases and V 4 bases, and 4 bases lay outside the gene matches. This CDR3 is 16 amino acids long. Looked up from germline, CDR1 is SGHRS and CDR2 is YFSETQ. The CDR3 reads CASSRLAGETYNEQFF. The CDR3 bases are TGCGCCAGCAGCAGACTAGCGGGAGAGACCTACAATGAGCAGTTCTTC.

The J gene is TRBJ1-1, the V gene TRBV19, with D possibly TRBD1 on 5 matching bases. CDR1 is LNHDA and CDR2 is SQIVND in the germline V gene (reference sequence). CDR3 length: 15 amino acids. V was clipped by 3 bases and J by 4 bases, with 15 bases between them. The DNA of the CDR3 is TGTGCCAGTAGTATTACTGCCTATGGGGCCACTGAAGCTTTCTTT. Translation: CASSITAYGATEAFF.

The rearrangement links TRBV4-3 to TRBJ2-1, with 13 bases fitting TRBD2. Germline assignment: CDR1 LGHNA and CDR2 YSLEER. J gave up 9 bases and V 4 bases, and 6 bases lay outside the gene matches. This CDR3 comprises 15 residues. For the CDR3, the DNA is TGCGCCAGCAGCCGAGGACTAGCGGGAGTGCTTGAGCAGTTCTTC. Translation gives CASSRGLAGVLEQFF.

This rearrangement joins TRBV6-4 to TRBJ2-1; 8 nucleotides line up with TRBD2. The CDR3 is 13 residues long. Germline V gene sequence: CDR1 MRHNA, CDR2 SNTAGT. V trimming: 4 bases; J trimming: 8 bases; junction bases outside the gene matches: 4. The CDR3 here is CASSVGRGDEQFF. CDR3 nucleotide sequence: TGTGCCAGCAGTGTCGGGCGGGGGGATGAGCAGTTCTTC.

The rearrangement uses TRBV30 and TRBJ2-2; D perhaps matches TRBD2 (6 bases). Between the trimmed V and J ends, which lost 4 bases and 3 bases, there was a span of 18 bases. The CDR3 covers 16 residues. CDR1 and CDR2 from the germline V gene are GTSNPN and SVGIG (reference sequence). As DNA, the CDR3 is TGTGCCTGGAACCCGGGACTGGCCCCAGACACCGGGGAGCTGTTTTTT. Encoded protein: CAWNPGLAPDTGELFF.

This clone was detected a few times. The rearrangement links TRBV7-9 to TRBJ1-1; 9 bases are a match to TRBD1. CDR3 length: 16 residues. The germline gives CDR1 SEHNR, CDR2 FQNEAQ (reference sequence). With V trimmed by 1 base and J by 1 base, 4 bases remained unmatched. CDR3 residues: CASSLDSGQGNTEAFF. DNA of the CDR3: TGTGCCAGCAGCTTAGACTCGGGACAGGGGAACACTGAAGCTTTCTTT.

The J gene is TRBJ2-7, the V gene TRBV5-5; tentative D call: TRBD1 (5 bases). CDR3 size: 12 residues. V lost 4 bases and J lost 5, with 10 bases in between. Germline V gene lookup returns CDR1 SGHKS and CDR2 YYEKEE (reference sequence). CDR3 amino acids: CASSPGFHEQYF. CDR3 coding DNA: TGTGCCAGCAGCCCAGGGTTCCACGAGCAGTACTTC.

The chain combines TRBV15 with TRBJ1-1; unclear D gene. The germline CDR1 and CDR2 sequences are LNHNV and YYDKDF (reference sequence). CDR3 length: 14 residues. Trimming took 2 bases from V and 1 from J, leaving 8 bases between them. CDR3 nucleotides: TGTGCCACCAGCAGAAAATCTTCGAACACTGAAGCTTTCTTT. Amino acid sequence: CATSRKSSNTEAFF.

This rearrangement joins TRBV6-4 to TRBJ2-6; D may be TRBD2 (6 bases). CDR3 length equals 15 residues. Trimming removed 6 bases from V and 4 bases from J, with 13 bases in between. Per the germline V gene, CDR1 is MRHNA and CDR2 is SNTAGT. In DNA, the CDR3 is TGTGCCAGCAGCCACGGGGAGGCAGGGGCCAACGTCCTGACTTTC. Translating gives CASSHGEAGANVLTF.